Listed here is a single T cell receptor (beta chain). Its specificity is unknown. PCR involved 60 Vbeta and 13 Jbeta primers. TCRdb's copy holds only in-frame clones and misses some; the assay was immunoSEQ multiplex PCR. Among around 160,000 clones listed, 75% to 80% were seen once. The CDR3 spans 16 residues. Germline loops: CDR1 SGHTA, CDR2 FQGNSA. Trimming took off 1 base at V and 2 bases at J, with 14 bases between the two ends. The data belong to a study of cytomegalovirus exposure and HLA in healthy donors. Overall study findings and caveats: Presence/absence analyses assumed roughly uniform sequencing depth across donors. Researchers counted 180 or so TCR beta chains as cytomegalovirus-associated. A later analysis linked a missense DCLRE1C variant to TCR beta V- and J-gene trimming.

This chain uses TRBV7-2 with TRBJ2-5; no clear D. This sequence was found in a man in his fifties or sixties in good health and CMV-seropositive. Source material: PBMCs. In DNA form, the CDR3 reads TGTGCCAGCAGCTTAGGGTTTTTAGACTTTCAAGAGACCCAGTACTTC. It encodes CASSLGFLDFQETQYF. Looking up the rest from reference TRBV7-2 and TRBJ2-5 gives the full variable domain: GAGVSQSPSNKVTEKGKDVELRCDPISGHTALYWYRQSLGQGLEFLIYFQGNSAPDKSGLPSDRFSAERTGGSVSTLTIQRTQQEDSAVYLCASSLGFLDFQETQYFGPGTRLLVL.